The 6 T cell receptor beta chains in this list originate from one sample, sequenced in a study of T cells in localized non-small cell lung cancer (dated by TCRdb to about 2020). The library was obtained by the immunoSEQ multiplex PCR assay. Drawn from immuneACCESS, this table holds only the in-frame rearrangements with V and J called that TCRdb kept. Clones are partly lost; checked studies trace under half to an unresolved V gene and leave the rest unexplained. The sample contains 17,000 or so clones, about 86% of them found a single time. In total, the top ten clones hold just under 35% of the sample. The sample in question was peripheral blood, obtained before any cancer treatment. Receptors originate from a male donor aged 60 or older with stage III lung adenocarcinoma.

V and J are TRBV7-8 and TRBJ1-1, with D hard to call. This CDR3 has 14 residues. The V end lost 2 bases, the J end lost 1 base, and 8 bases lay between the germline ends. Germline CDR1 SGHVS, CDR2 FQNEAQ. CDR3 in amino acids: CASSLFSGNTEAFF. Written as DNA, the CDR3 is TGTGCCAGCAGCTTATTCTCAGGGAACACTGAAGCTTTCTTT.

The chain has TRBV5-1 and TRBJ2-7; D is possibly TRBD1 or TRBD2 (5 bases each). The length of the CDR3 is 17 residues. V was shortened by 1 base and J by 4 bases, with 21 bases between the two germline ends. Germline V gives CDR1 SGHRS, CDR2 YFSETQ. The CDR3 bases are TGCGCCAGCAGCTTGCACCGTGCGGCAGGGAGCCCATACGAGCAGTACTTC. Its protein is CASSLHRAAGSPYEQYF.

The rearrangement joins TRBV11-2 to TRBJ1-1, with TRBD1 matching 9 bases. Germline-derived CDR1 and CDR2 are SGHAT and FQNNGV. The CDR3 consists of 15 residues. Trimming took 5 bases from V and 1 from J; bases not matched to a gene: 5. CDR3 loop: CASSLRTGANTEAFF. In nucleotides, the CDR3 is TGTGCCAGCAGCCTCCGGACAGGGGCGAACACTGAAGCTTTCTTT. Complete variable domain (other parts from reference TRBV11-2 and TRBJ1-1): EAGVAQSPRYKIIEKRQSVAFWCNPISGHATLYWYQQILGQGPKLLIQFQNNGVVDDSQLPKDRFSAERLKGVDSTLKIQPAKLEDSAVYLCASSLRTGANTEAFFGQGTRLTVV.

This chain uses TRBV2 with TRBJ1-1; 8 nucleotides agree with TRBD1. This CDR3 comprises 16 residues. Germline V gene data show CDR1 as SNHLY and CDR2 as FYNNEI. V lost 5 bases to trimming and J lost 6 bases; unmatched junction nucleotides: 14. CDR3 sequence reads: CASSPQTGDVLPEAFF. In DNA form, the CDR3 reads TGTGCCAGCAGTCCACAGACAGGGGATGTTTTGCCTGAAGCTTTCTTT.

This chain joins TRBV11-2 and TRBJ2-3, with 7 bases that match TRBD2. With 3 bases clipped from V and 6 bases from J, the junction kept 9 bases outside the gene matches. This CDR3 comprises 15 residues. Per germline, CDR1 SGHAT and CDR2 FQNNGV. This chain's CDR3 is CASSFSGAGVDTQYF. The CDR3, as DNA: TGTGCCAGCAGCTTCTCCGGGGCGGGGGTCGATACGCAGTATTTT.

The chain uses TRBV5-1 and TRBJ2-1; no firm D call. V was cut by 1 base and J by 0 bases, with 8 bases left in between. Germline lookup yields CDR1 SGHRS and CDR2 YFSETQ. This CDR3 has 15 amino acids. CDR3 coding DNA: TGCGCCAGCAGCTTGCCCTCAAGCTCCTACAATGAGCAGTTCTTC. Protein: CASSLPSSSYNEQFF.